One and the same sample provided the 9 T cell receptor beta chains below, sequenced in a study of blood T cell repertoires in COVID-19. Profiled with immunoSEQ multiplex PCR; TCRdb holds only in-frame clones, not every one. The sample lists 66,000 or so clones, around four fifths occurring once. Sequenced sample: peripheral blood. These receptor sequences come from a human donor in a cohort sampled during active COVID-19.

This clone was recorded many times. CDR3 protein: CASSQYRGGANVLTF. The CDR3 coding sequence is TGTGCCAGCAGCCAATACAGGGGTGGGGCCAACGTCCTGACTTTC. V gene TRBV13 combines with J gene TRBJ2-6, with 7 positions matching TRBD1. Per germline, CDR1 PRHDT and CDR2 FYEKMQ (reference sequence). V lost 5 bases to trimming and J lost 3 bases; unmatched junction nucleotides: 4. The CDR3 length is 15 residues.

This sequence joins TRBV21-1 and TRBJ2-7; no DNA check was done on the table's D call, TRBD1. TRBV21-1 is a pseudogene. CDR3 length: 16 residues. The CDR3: CASSNIRQGSSYEQYF. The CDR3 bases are TGTGCCAGCAGCAACATAAGACAGGGGAGCTCCTACGAGCAGTACTTC.

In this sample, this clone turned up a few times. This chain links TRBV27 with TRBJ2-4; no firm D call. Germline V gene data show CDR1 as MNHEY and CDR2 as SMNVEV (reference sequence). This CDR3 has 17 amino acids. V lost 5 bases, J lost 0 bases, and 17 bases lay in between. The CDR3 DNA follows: TGTGCCAGCAGTCAGAGGAGAGAGTCTCTAGCCAAAAACATTCAGTACTTC. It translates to CASSQRRESLAKNIQYF.

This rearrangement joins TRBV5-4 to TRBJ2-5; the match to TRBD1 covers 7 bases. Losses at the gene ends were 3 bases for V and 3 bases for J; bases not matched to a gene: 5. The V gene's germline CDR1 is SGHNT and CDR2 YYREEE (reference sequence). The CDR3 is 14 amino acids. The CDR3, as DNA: TGTGCCAGCAGCTCCAAGACAGGGAAAGAGACCCAGTACTTC. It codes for CASSSKTGKETQYF.

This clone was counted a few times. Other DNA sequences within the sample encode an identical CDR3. The DNA of the CDR3 is TGTGCCAGCAGGACAGGGGCAACTAATGAAAAACTGTTTTTT. It codes for CASRTGATNEKLFF. The J gene is TRBJ1-4, the V gene TRBV6-5; 8 bases map to TRBD1. After removal of 6 bases from V and 0 bases from J, the junction contained 0 bases not matched to a gene. Germline V gene sequence: CDR1 MNHEY, CDR2 SVGAGI. This CDR3 region has 14 residues.

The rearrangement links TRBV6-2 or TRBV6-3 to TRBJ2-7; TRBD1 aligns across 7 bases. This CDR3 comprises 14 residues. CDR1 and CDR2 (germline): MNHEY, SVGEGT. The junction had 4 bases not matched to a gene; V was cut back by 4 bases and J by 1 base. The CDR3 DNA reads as TGTGCCAGCAGTTTCAAGACAGGGTCCTACGAGCAGTACTTC. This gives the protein CASSFKTGSYEQYF.

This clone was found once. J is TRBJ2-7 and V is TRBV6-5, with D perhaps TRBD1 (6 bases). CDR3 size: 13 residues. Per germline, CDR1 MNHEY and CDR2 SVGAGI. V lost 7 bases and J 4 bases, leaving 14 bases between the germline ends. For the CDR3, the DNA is TGTGCCAGCACCCTTCCAGGGGAGTACGAGCAGTACTTC. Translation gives CASTLPGEYEQYF.

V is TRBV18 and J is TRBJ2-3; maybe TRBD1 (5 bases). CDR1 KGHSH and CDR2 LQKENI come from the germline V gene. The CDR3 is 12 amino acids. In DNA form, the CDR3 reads TGTGCAGGACACGGTAGCACAGATACGCAGTATTTT. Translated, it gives CAGHGSTDTQYF. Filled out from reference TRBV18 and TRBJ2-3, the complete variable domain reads NAGVMQNPRHLVRRRGQEARLRCSPMKGHSHVYWYRQLPEEGLKFMVYLQKENIIDESGMPKERFSAEFPKEGPSILRIQQVVRGDSAAYFCAGHGSTDTQYFGPGTRLTVL.

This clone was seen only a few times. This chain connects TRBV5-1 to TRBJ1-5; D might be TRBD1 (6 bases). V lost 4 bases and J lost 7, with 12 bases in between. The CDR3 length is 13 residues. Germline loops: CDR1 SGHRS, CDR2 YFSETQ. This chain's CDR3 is CASSVGGDQPQHF. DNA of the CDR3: TGCGCCAGCAGCGTTGGGGGCGACCAGCCCCAGCATTTT.